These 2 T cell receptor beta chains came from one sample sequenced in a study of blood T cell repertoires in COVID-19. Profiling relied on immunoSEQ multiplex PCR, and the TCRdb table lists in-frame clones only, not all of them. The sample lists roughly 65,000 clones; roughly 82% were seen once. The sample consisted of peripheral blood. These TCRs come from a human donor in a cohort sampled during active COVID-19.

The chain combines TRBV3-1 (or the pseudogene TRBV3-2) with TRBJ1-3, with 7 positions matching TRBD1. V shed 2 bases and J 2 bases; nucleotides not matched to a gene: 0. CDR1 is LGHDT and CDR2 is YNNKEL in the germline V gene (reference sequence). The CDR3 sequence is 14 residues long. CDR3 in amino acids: CASSQQGAGNTIYF. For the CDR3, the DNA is TGTGCCAGCAGCCAACAGGGGGCTGGAAACACCATATATTTT.

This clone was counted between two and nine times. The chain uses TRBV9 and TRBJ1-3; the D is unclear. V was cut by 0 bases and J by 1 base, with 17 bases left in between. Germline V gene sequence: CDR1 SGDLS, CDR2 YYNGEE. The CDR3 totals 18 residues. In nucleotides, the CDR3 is TGTGCCAGCAGCGTAGGGGGATTAGGGAGGTCGTCTGGAAACACCATATATTTT. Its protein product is CASSVGGLGRSSGNTIYF.